This T cell receptor (beta chain) originates from a study of T cell responses to AZD1222 COVID-19 vaccine. Study-level findings and limits: Unmutated variant regions are reportedly targeted by nearly half of spike-specific TCRs.

The CDR3 contains 15 residues. The germline V gene has CDR1 SGHTA and CDR2 FQGNSA. V shed 6 bases and J shed 1 base, with 12 bases lying between them. Investigators merged groups given second doses at roughly 4 or roughly 12 weeks. Sequenced by immunoSEQ multiplex PCR; TCRdb stores in-frame clones only, minus some. Of roughly 150,000 clones in the sample, roughly 90% are singletons; the top ten hold approximately 1.6%. A word on this clone: Its specificity is unknown.

This receptor was identified in an adult who received the AZD1222 COVID-19 vaccine. The V call is TRBV7-2, the J call TRBJ2-2, with D perhaps TRBD1 (6 bases). Sequenced material: peripheral blood, taken 28 days after the second AZD1222 dose. The CDR3 protein is CASSPGVLNTGELFF. In DNA form, the CDR3 reads TGTGCCAGCAGTCCAGGGGTCCTGAACACCGGGGAGCTGTTTTTT.